This record covers a single T cell receptor beta chain. Its antigen is unidentified. This entry belongs to a study of human T cells and chemical hapten exposure. TCRdb ran MiXCR on the RACE reads and lists one entry per CDR3 protein. This table holds about 84,000 distinct CDR3 sequences, 10% to 14% found once. Overall study findings and caveats: No change in TCRs above 1 in 1000 frequency was produced by DPC sensitization.

Time point described: patch test 3, about 24 weeks after DPC sensitization. Described treatment: therapeutic diphenylcyclopropenone sensitization with weekly scalp DPC. Germline CDR1 MNHEY, CDR2 SMNVEV (reference sequence). V lost 5 bases and J 2 bases, leaving 17 bases between the germline ends. This CDR3 spans 16 amino acids. J is TRBJ2-3 and V is TRBV27; maybe TRBD1 (5 bases). This TCR derives from a woman aged 50 to 65 with alopecia areata. Some clones in this sample may be carry-over from other donors' samples. The sequencing used whole blood, collected in connection with sensitization to the hapten diphenylcyclopropenone (DPC). The CDR3 nucleotides read TGTGCCAGCAGTCCAACAGGTGTCGCCCCCACAGATACGCAGTATTTT. It is translated as CASSPTGVAPTDTQYF.